This T cell receptor beta chain was recorded in a study of blood T cell repertoires in COVID-19. Across the whole study: The United States, Italy and Spain were the sources of the acute and convalescent COVID-19 samples. In each case, the material was cDNA or gDNA derived from T cells, B-cell-depleted T cells, or PBMCs.

Clinical history reported by participants formed the basis on which cohorts were assigned. A PCR-confirmed or clinician-diagnosed COVID-19 case had contacted exposed participants within 2 weeks of entry. TCRdb's table, derived via immunoSEQ multiplex PCR, lists solely in-frame clones and lacks some. The sample has 200,000 to 250,000 clones; roughly 88% are singletons. Per the germline V gene, CDR1 is SGDLS and CDR2 is YYNGEE. The V and J ends lost 2 bases and 7 bases respectively, with 13 bases between them. CDR3 size: 14 residues. The sequenced sample consisted of PBMCs or T cells enriched from blood (not recorded which). This receptor was identified in a woman aged 25 to 39 who had been exposed to COVID-19. V and J are TRBV9 and TRBJ2-4, with D tentatively TRBD1 (7 bases). The CDR3 DNA reads TGTGCCAGCAGCGTGGAGGGGGCCGGTAACATTCAGTACTTC. Its protein product is CASSVEGAGNIQYF.